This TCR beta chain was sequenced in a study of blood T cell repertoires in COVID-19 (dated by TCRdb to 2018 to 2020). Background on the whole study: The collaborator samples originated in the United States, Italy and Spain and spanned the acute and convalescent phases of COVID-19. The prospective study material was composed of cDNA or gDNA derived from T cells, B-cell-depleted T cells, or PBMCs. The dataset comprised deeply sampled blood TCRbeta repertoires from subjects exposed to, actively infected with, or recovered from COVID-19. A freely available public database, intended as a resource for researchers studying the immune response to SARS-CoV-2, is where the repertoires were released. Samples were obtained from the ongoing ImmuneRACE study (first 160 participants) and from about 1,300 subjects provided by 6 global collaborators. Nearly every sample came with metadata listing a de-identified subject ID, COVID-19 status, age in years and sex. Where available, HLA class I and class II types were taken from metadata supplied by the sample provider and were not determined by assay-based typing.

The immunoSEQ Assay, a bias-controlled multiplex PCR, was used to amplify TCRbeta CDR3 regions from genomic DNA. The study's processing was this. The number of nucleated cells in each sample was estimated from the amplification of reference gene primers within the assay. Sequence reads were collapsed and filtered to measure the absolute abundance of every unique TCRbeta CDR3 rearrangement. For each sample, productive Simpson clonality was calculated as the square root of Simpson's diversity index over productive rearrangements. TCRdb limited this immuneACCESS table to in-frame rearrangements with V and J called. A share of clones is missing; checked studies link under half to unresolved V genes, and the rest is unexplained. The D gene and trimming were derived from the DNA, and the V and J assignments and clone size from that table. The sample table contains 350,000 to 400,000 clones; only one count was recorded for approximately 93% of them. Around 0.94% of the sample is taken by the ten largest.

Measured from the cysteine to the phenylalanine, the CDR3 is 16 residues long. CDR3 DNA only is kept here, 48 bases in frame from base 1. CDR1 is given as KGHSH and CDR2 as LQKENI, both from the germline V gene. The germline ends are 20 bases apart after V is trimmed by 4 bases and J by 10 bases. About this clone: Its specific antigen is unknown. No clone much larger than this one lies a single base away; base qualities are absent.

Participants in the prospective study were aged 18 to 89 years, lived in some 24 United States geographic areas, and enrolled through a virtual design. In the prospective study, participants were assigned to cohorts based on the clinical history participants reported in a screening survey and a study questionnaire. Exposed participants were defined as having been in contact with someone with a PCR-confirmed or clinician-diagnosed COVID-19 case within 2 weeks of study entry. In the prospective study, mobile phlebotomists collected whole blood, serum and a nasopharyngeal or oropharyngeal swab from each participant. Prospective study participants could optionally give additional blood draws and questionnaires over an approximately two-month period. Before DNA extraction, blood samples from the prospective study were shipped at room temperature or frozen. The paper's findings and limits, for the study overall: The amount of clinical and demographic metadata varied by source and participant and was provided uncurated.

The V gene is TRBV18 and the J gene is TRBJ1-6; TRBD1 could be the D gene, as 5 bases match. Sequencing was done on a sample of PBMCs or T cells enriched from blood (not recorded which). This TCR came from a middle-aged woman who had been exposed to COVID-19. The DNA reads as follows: TGTGCCAGCTCACTCGACAGTGCCCATCCGATGTCACCCCTCCACTTT. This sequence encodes CASSLDSAHPMSPLHF.